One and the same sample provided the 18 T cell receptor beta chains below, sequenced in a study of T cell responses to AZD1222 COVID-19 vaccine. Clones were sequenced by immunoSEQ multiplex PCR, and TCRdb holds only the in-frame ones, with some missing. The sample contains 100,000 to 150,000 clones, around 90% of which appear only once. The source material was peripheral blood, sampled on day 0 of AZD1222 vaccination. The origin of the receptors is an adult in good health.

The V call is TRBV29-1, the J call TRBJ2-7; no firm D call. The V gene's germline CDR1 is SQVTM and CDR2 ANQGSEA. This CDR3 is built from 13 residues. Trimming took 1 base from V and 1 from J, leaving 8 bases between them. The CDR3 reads CSVEARNSYEQYF. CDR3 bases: TGCAGCGTTGAAGCTAGAAATTCCTACGAGCAGTACTTC.

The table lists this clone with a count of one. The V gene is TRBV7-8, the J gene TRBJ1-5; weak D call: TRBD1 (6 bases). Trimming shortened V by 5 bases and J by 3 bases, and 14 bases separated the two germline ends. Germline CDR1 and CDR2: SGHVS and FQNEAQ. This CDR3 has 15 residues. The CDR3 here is CASSHPGEDNQPQHF. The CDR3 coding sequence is TGTGCCAGCAGCCACCCAGGGGAAGACAATCAGCCCCAGCATTTT.

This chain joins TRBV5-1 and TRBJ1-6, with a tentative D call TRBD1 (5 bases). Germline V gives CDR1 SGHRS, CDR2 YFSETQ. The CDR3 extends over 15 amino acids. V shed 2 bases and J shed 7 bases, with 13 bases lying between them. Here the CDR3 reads CASSFDPGVNSPLHF. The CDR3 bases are TGCGCCAGCAGCTTTGATCCGGGGGTAAATTCACCCCTCCACTTT.

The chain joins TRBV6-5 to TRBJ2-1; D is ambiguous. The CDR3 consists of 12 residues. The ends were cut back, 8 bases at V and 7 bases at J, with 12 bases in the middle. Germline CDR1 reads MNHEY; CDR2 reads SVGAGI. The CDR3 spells CASAFPENEQFF. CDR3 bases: TGTGCCAGCGCCTTCCCTGAAAATGAGCAGTTCTTC.

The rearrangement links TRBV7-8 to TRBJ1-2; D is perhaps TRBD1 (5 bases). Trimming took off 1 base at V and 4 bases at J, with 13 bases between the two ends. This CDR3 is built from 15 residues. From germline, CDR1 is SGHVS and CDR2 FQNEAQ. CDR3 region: CASSLGGVGGYGYTF. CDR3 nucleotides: TGTGCCAGCAGCTTAGGTGGAGTCGGGGGCTATGGCTACACCTTC.

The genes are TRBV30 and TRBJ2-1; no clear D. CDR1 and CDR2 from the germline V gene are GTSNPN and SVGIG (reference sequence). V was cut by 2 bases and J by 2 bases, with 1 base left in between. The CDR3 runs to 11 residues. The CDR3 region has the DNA TGTGCCTGGAGTCCCTACAATGAGCAGTTCTTC. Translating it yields CAWSPYNEQFF.

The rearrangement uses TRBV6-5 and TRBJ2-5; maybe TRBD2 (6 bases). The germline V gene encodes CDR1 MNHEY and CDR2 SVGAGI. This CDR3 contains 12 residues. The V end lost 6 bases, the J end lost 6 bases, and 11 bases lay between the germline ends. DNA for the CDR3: TGTGCCAGCAGGGAGGGGTTGAAGACCCAGTACTTC. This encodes CASREGLKTQYF.

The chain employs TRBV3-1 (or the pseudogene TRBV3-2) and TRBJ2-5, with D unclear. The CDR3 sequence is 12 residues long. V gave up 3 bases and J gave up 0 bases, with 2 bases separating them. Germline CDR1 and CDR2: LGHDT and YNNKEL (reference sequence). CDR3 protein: CASSQDQETQYF. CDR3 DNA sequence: TGTGCCAGCAGCCAGGACCAAGAGACCCAGTACTTC.

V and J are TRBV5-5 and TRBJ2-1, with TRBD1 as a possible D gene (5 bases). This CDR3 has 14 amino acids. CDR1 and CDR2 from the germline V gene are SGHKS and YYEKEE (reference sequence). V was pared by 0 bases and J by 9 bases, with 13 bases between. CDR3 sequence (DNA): TGTGCCAGCAGCTTGGTGACGGACACGGTTGAGCAGTTCTTC. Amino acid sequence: CASSLVTDTVEQFF.

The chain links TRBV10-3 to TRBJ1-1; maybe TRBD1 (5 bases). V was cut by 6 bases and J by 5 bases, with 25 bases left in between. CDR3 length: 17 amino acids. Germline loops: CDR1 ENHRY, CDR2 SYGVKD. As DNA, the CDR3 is TGTGCCATCAGCCCCGCAGGGTACTTAACCCCGGAAACTGAAGCTTTCTTT. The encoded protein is CAISPAGYLTPETEAFF.

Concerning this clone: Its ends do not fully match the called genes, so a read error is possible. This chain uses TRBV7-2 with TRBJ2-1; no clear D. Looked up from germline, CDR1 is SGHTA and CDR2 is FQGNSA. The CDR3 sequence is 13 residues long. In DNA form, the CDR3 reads TGTGCCAGCAGTTTAGGGATCTACAATGAGCAGTTCTTC. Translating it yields CASSLGIYNEQFF. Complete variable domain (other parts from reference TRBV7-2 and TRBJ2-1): GAGVSQSPSNKVTEKGKDVELRCDPISGHTALYWYRQSLGQGLEFLIYFQGNSAPDKSGLPSDRFSAERTGGSVSTLTIQRTQQEDSAVYLCASSLGIYNEQFFGPGTRLTVL.

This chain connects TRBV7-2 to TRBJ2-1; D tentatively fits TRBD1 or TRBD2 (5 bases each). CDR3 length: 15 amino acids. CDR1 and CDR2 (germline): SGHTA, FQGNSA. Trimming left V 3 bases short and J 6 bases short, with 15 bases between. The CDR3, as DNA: TGTGCCAGCAGCTTTAGGGCTAGTGGGGGCAATGAGCAGTTCTTC. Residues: CASSFRASGGNEQFF.

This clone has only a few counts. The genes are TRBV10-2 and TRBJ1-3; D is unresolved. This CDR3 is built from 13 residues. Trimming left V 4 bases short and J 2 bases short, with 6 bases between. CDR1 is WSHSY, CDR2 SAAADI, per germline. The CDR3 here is CASSADTGNTIYF. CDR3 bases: TGCGCCAGCAGTGCTGACACTGGAAACACCATATATTTT.

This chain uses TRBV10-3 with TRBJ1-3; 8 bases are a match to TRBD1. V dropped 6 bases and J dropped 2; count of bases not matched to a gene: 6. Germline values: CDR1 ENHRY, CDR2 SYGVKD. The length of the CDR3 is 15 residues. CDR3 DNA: TGTGCCATCAGCGAACGGACAGGGCCTGGAAACACCATATATTTT. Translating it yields CAISERTGPGNTIYF.

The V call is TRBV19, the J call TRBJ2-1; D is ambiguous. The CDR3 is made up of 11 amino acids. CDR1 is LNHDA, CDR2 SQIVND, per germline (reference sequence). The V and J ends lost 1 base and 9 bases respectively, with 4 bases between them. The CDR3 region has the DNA TGTGCCAGTAGTATAGCCACTGAGCAGTTCTTC. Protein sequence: CASSIATEQFF.

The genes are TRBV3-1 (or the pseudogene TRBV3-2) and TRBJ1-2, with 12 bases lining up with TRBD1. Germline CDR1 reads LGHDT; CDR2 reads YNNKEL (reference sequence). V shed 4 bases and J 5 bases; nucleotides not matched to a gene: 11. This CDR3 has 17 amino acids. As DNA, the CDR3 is TGTGCCAGCAGCCCATTTAGGGACAGGGGGCTGGGATATGGCTACACCTTC. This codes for CASSPFRDRGLGYGYTF.

The CDR3 DNA reads as TGCGCCAGCAGCTTGGGAACCCAAGCTAGCCCCTACGAGCAGTACTTC. This translates into CASSLGTQASPYEQYF. The genes are TRBV5-1 and TRBJ2-7; tentative D call: TRBD2 (5 bases). The CDR3 loop spans 16 amino acids. Trimming pared 0 bases from V and 2 bases from J, leaving 15 bases between. Germline CDR1 is SGHRS and CDR2 is YFSETQ.

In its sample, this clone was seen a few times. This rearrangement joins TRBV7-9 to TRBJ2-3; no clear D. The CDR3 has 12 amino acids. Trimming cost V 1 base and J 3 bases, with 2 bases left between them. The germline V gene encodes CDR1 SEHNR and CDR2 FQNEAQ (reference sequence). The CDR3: CASSLETDTQYF. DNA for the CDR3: TGTGCCAGCAGCTTAGAAACAGATACGCAGTATTTT.